This T cell receptor beta chain was observed in a study of technical replicates of blood from a few donors. CDR3 length equals 15 residues. Profiling relied on immunoSEQ multiplex PCR, and the TCRdb table lists in-frame clones only, not all of them. The sample has roughly 69,000 clones, about 97% seen once. This sequence joins TRBV21-1 and TRBJ2-7; TRBD1, as called in the table, went unchecked against the DNA. TRBV21-1 is annotated as a pseudogene. The origin of this receptor is a human donor in good health. The material sequenced was T cells isolated from PBMCs. CDR3 DNA: TGTGCCAGCAGCAAAGATCCGGGACAGCCCTACGAGCAGTACTTC. Encoded protein: CASSKDPGQPYEQYF.